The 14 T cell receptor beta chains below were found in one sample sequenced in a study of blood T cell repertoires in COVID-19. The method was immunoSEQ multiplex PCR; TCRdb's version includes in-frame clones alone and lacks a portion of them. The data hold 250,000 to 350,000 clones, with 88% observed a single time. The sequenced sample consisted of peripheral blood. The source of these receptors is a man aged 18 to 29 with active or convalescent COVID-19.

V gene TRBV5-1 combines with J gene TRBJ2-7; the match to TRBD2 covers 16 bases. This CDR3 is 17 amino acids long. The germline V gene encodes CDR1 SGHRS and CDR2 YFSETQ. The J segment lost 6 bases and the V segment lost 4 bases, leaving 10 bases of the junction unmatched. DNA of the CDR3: TGCGCCAGCAGCGTAACCGGGACTAGCGGGGGGGCCTCCGAGCAGTACTTC. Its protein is CASSVTGTSGGASEQYF.

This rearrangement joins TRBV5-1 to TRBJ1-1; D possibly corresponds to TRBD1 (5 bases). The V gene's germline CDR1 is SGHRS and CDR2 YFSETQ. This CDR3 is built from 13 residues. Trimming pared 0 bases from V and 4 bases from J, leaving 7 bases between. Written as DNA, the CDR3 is TGCGCCAGCAGCTTGGGGGGCTTCACTGAAGCTTTCTTT. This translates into CASSLGGFTEAFF.

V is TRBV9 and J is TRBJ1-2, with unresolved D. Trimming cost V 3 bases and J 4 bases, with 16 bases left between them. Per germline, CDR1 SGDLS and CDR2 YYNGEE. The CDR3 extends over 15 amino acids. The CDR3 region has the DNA TGTGCCAGCAGCGCAAGTAGGGAGGTAGTCTATGGCTACACCTTC. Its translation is CASSASREVVYGYTF.

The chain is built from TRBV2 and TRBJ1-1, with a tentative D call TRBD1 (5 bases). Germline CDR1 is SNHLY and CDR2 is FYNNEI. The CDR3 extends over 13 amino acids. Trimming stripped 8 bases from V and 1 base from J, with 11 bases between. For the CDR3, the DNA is TGTGCCAGCTTGCGGGACGGGAACACTGAAGCTTTCTTT. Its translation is CASLRDGNTEAFF.

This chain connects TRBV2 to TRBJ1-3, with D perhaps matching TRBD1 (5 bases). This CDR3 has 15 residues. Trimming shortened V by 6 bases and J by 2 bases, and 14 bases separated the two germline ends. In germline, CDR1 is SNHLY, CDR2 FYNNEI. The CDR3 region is CASRSSGTTGNTIYF. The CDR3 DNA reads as TGTGCCAGCAGATCTTCCGGGACTACTGGAAACACCATATATTTT.

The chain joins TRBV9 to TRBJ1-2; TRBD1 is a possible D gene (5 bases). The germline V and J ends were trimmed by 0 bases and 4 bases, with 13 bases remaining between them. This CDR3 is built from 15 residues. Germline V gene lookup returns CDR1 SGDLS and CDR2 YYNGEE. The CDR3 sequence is CASSVGVGATYGYTF. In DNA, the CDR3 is TGTGCCAGCAGCGTAGGGGTAGGGGCTACCTATGGCTACACCTTC. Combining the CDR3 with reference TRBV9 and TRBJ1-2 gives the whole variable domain DSGVTQTPKHLITATGQRVTLRCSPRSGDLSVYWYQQSLDQGLQFLIQYYNGEERAKGNILERFSAQQFPDLHSELNLSSLELGDSALYFCASSVGVGATYGYTFGSGTRLTVV.

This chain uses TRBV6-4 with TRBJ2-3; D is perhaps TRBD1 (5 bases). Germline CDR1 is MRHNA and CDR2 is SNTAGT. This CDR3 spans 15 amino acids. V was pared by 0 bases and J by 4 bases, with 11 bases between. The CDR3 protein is CASSDSMAGPDTQYF. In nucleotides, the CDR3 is TGTGCCAGCAGTGACTCGATGGCAGGGCCAGATACGCAGTATTTT.

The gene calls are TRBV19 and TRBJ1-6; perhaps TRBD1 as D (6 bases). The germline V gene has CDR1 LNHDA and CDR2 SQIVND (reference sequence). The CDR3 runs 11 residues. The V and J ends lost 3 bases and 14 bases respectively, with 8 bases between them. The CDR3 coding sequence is TGTGCCAGTAGTATCGGACAGTCCCTCCACTTT. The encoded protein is CASSIGQSLHF.

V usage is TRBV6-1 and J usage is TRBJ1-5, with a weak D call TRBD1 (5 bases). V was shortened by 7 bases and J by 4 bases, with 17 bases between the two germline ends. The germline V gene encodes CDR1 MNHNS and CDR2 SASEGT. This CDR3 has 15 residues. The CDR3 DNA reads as TGTGCCAGCACCCATGGAGGGGAATGGAATCAGCCCCAGCATTTT. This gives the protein CASTHGGEWNQPQHF.

The CDR3 coding sequence is TGTGCCAGCAGCGTAGGCGGAGAGGCCCCGTTCTTC. Its translation: CASSVGGEAPFF. The chain employs TRBV9 and TRBJ2-1; D unresolved. This CDR3 region has 12 residues. Germline V gene data show CDR1 as SGDLS and CDR2 as YYNGEE. Trimming stripped 0 bases from V and 15 bases from J, with 13 bases between.

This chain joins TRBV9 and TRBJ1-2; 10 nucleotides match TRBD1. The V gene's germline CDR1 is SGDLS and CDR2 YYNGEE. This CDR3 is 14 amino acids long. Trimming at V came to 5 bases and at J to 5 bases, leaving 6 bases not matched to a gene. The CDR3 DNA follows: TGTGCCAGCAGGGCCGGGACAGGGGATTATGGCTACACCTTC. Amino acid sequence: CASRAGTGDYGYTF.

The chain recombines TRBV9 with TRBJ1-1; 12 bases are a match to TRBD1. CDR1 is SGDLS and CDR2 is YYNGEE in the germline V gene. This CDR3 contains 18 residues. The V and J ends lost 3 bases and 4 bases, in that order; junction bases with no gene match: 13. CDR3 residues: CASSASAGQGAWGTEAFF. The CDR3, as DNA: TGTGCCAGCAGCGCGTCTGCGGGACAGGGGGCGTGGGGCACTGAAGCTTTCTTT.

CDR3 DNA sequence: TGTGCCAGTACCTTCGTGGGGAGAACGTCCGGTCAGCCCCAGCATTTT. Encoded protein: CASTFVGRTSGQPQHF. The rearrangement links TRBV19 to TRBJ1-5, with unresolved D. The V and J ends lost 7 bases and 6 bases respectively, with 22 bases between them. This CDR3 comprises 16 residues. CDR1 and CDR2 from the germline V gene are LNHDA and SQIVND (reference sequence).

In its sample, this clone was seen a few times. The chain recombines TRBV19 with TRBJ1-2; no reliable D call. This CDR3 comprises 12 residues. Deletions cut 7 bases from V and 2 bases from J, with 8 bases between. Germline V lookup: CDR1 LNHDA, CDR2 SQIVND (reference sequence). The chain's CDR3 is CASNSENYGYTF. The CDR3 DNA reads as TGTGCCAGTAATTCCGAGAACTATGGCTACACCTTC.